Listed here are 26 T cell receptor beta chains from one sample, sequenced in a study of early T cells in non-severe SARS-CoV-2 infection. MiXCR, applied by TCRdb to the 5' RACE reads, yields one record per CDR3 protein. In the table there are about 61,000 distinct CDR3 sequences, roughly 10% of which are singletons. Material: whole blood. The source is an adult who was a healthcare worker with PCR-confirmed SARS-CoV-2 infection or an uninfected control (not recorded which).

This clonotype was counted only a few times. The genes are TRBV9 and TRBJ1-5, with D unclear. Germline V gene lookup returns CDR1 SGDLS and CDR2 YYNGEE. The CDR3 is 14 residues long. V was cut by 2 bases and J by 4 bases, with 10 bases left in between. CDR3 region: CASSVGGLNQPQHF. CDR3 nucleotide sequence: TGTGCCAGCAGCGTGGGCGGACTGAATCAGCCCCAGCATTTT.

At least ten counts were recorded for this clonotype. The rearrangement joins TRBV7-2 to TRBJ2-7; 10 bases are shared with TRBD1. Germline V gene data show CDR1 as SGHTA and CDR2 as FQGNSA. Trimming at V came to 10 bases and at J to 3 bases, leaving 9 bases not matched to a gene. The length of the CDR3 is 14 residues. The CDR3 here is CAIASRDRGYEQYF. The CDR3 bases are TGTGCCATCGCGAGCCGGGACAGGGGCTACGAGCAGTACTTC.

This chain links TRBV9 with TRBJ2-3; 7 bases fit TRBD2. Looked up from germline, CDR1 is SGDLS and CDR2 is YYNGEE. The CDR3 sequence is 15 residues long. Losses at the gene ends were 0 bases for V and 4 bases for J; bases not matched to a gene: 5. The CDR3 nucleotides read TGTGCCAGCAGCGTAGGAACTAGCGTGCCAGATACGCAGTATTTT. Its translation: CASSVGTSVPDTQYF.

The J gene is TRBJ1-2, the V gene TRBV20-1; D remains ambiguous. The CDR3 sequence is 11 residues long. V dropped 5 bases and J dropped 5 bases, with 9 bases sitting between them. Germline V CDR1 and CDR2: DFQATT, SNEGSKA (reference sequence). In DNA, the CDR3 is TGCAGTGCTGAGAAAGGTTATGGCTACACCTTC. This gives the protein CSAEKGYGYTF.

This clonotype appeared many times. The V gene is TRBV27, the J gene TRBJ2-7; a weak D match, TRBD1 (5 bases). The germline V gene encodes CDR1 MNHEY and CDR2 SMNVEV (reference sequence). Between the trimmed V and J ends, which lost 0 bases and 7 bases, there was a span of 10 bases. The CDR3 contains 13 residues. CDR3 DNA: TGTGCCAGCAGTTTATCCCGGACAAGGGAGCAGTACTTC. It translates to CASSLSRTREQYF.

This clonotype has at least ten counts. This chain connects TRBV10-3 to TRBJ1-3; 10 bases agree with TRBD1. V trimming: 4 bases; J trimming: 7 bases; junction bases outside the gene matches: 7. The germline gives CDR1 ENHRY, CDR2 SYGVKD. CDR3 length: 15 residues. In DNA form, the CDR3 reads TGTGCCATCAGTGGAGAGACAGGGGGCGAGAACACCATATATTTT. Encoded protein: CAISGETGGENTIYF.

There are many counts of this clonotype. The chain employs TRBV11-3 and TRBJ2-5; 8 nucleotides agree with TRBD2. The CDR3 length is 15 residues. J lost 2 bases, V lost 2 bases, and 4 bases had no gene match. Germline-derived CDR1 and CDR2 are SGHNT and YENEEA. This CDR3 reads CASSLFTGGQETQYF. The CDR3 coding sequence is TGTGCCAGCAGCTTATTCACGGGGGGGCAAGAGACCCAGTACTTC.

The chain links TRBV11-2 to TRBJ2-2; 9 positions agree with TRBD1. Losses at the gene ends were 5 bases for V and 7 bases for J; bases not matched to a gene: 14. The CDR3 spans 17 residues. Per the germline V gene, CDR1 is SGHAT and CDR2 is FQNNGV. The DNA of the CDR3 is TGTGCCAGCAGCGCGGGGACAGGGCGGGACAACGGCGGGGAGCTGTTTTTT. Its protein is CASSAGTGRDNGGELFF.

At least ten counts were recorded for this clonotype. This chain's CDR3 is CASSQGTGGINEQYF. The CDR3 nucleotides read TGTGCCAGCAGCCAAGGGACAGGGGGGATTAACGAGCAGTACTTC. The J gene is TRBJ2-7, the V gene TRBV3-1, with TRBD1 matching over 10 bases. Germline trimming cut 1 base from V and 5 bases from J; bases unmatched to any gene: 5. Germline CDR1 is LGHDT and CDR2 is YNNKEL (reference sequence). This CDR3 spans 15 amino acids.

This clonotype was seen many times. This chain joins TRBV20-1 and TRBJ1-1, with D possibly matching TRBD1 (6 bases). The CDR3 runs to 12 residues. Trimming pared 5 bases from V and 1 base from J, leaving 8 bases between. Germline lookup yields CDR1 DFQATT and CDR2 SNEGSKA (reference sequence). The CDR3 protein is CSAWTANTEAFF. DNA for the CDR3: TGCAGTGCTTGGACAGCGAACACTGAAGCTTTCTTT.

The table lists this clonotype with many counts. The rearrangement uses TRBV7-9 and TRBJ2-5; a weak D match, TRBD2 (7 bases). CDR3 size: 15 residues. Trimming took off 5 bases at V and 3 bases at J, with 16 bases between the two ends. CDR1 is SEHNR, CDR2 FQNEAQ, per germline (reference sequence). The CDR3 region is CASSPRGGGEETQYF. The DNA for the CDR3 is TGTGCCAGCAGCCCCCGAGGGGGGGGAGAAGAGACCCAGTACTTC.

The J gene is TRBJ1-5, the V gene TRBV7-2; TRBD1 aligns across 9 bases. CDR3 size: 13 residues. The junction had 2 bases not matched to a gene; V was cut back by 5 bases and J by 6 bases. Per germline, CDR1 SGHTA and CDR2 FQGNSA. The CDR3 protein is CASSDRGVQPQHF. In nucleotides, the CDR3 is TGTGCCAGCAGCGACAGGGGGGTTCAGCCCCAGCATTTT.

The chain couples TRBV6-6 to TRBJ1-1, with TRBD1 matching over 9 bases. CDR1 is MNHNY, CDR2 SVGAGI, per germline (reference sequence). Trimming cost V 5 bases and J 3 bases; bases outside gene matches: 10. The CDR3 covers 16 residues. The CDR3 coding sequence is TGTGCCAGCAGTGGGGACAGGGTTTTTTTGTACACTGAAGCTTTCTTT. Protein sequence: CASSGDRVFLYTEAFF.

This clonotype was seen ten or more times. The V and J genes are TRBV20-1 and TRBJ2-7; the D call may be TRBD1 or TRBD2 (7 bases each). The CDR3 is made up of 15 amino acids. Germline V gene sequence: CDR1 DFQATT, CDR2 SNEGSKA (reference sequence). V dropped 5 bases and J dropped 1 base, with 18 bases sitting between them. CDR3 nucleotide sequence: TGCAGTGCTCTCCTAGCGGACAGGCTGTCCTACGAGCAGTACTTC. Its protein is CSALLADRLSYEQYF.

This clonotype was seen only a few times. CDR3 in amino acids: CASSLAPTGPPEAFF. The CDR3 DNA is TGTGCCAGCAGCTTGGCCCCGACAGGGCCGCCTGAAGCTTTCTTT. The chain couples TRBV5-5 to TRBJ1-1; TRBD1 aligns across 7 bases. CDR1 SGHKS and CDR2 YYEKEE come from the germline V gene (reference sequence). The CDR3 length is 15 residues. The V and J ends lost 0 bases and 6 bases, in that order; junction bases with no gene match: 8.

With respect to this clonotype: An end of the junction does not agree with germline; a read error may underlie this. This chain links TRBV25-1 with TRBJ2-3; the D is unclear. CDR3 length equals 13 residues. Looked up from germline, CDR1 is MGHDK and CDR2 is SYGVNS. The chain's CDR3 is CASSDGPPDRQYF. The CDR3 DNA follows: TGTGCCAGCAGTGACGGACCACCGGATAGGCAGTATTTT.

There are many counts of this clonotype. The chain recombines TRBV7-8 with TRBJ2-1, with TRBD2 matching over 10 bases. With 2 bases clipped from V and 7 bases from J, the junction kept 11 bases outside the gene matches. This CDR3 has 17 amino acids. CDR1 and CDR2 (germline): SGHVS, FQNEAQ. DNA for the CDR3: TGTGCCAGCAGCTTACGCACTAGCGGGGTAAGAAGGAATGAGCAGTTCTTC. Amino acid sequence: CASSLRTSGVRRNEQFF.

The chain has TRBV10-3 and TRBJ1-4; tentatively, D is TRBD1 (5 bases). The CDR3 loop spans 16 amino acids. Germline CDR1 ENHRY, CDR2 SYGVKD. V gave up 0 bases and J gave up 4 bases, with 12 bases separating them. For the CDR3, the DNA is TGTGCCATCAGTGAGTCGATGCTGGGGGTTAATGAAAAACTGTTTTTT. Translating gives CAISESMLGVNEKLFF.

There are many counts of this clonotype. The chain couples TRBV30 to TRBJ1-1; weak D call: TRBD1 (6 bases). Germline V gene lookup returns CDR1 GTSNPN and CDR2 SVGIG (reference sequence). Trimming cost V 2 bases and J 4 bases, with 14 bases left between them. The CDR3 is made up of 14 amino acids. The CDR3 coding sequence is TGTGCCTGGAGTCTAACAGGGATGGGCACTGAAGCTTTCTTT. Translating it yields CAWSLTGMGTEAFF.

This clonotype was counted at least ten times. The gene calls are TRBV7-9 and TRBJ2-2; no clear D gene. Germline CDR1 reads SEHNR; CDR2 reads FQNEAQ (reference sequence). The V end was cut by 2 bases, the J end by 2 bases, with 9 bases between. CDR3 length equals 15 residues. DNA of the CDR3: TGTGCCAGCAGCTTAATACGTGTAAACACCGGGGAGCTGTTTTTT. This gives the protein CASSLIRVNTGELFF.

This clonotype was detected ten times or more. CDR3 sequence: CASSMGQMNEKLFF. In DNA form, the CDR3 reads TGCGCCAGCAGCATGGGACAGATGAATGAAAAACTGTTTTTT. V and J are TRBV5-1 and TRBJ1-4, with 7 nucleotides matching TRBD1. The V gene end was trimmed by 4 bases and the J gene end by 5 bases; junction bases not matched to a gene: 5. Per the germline V gene, CDR1 is SGHRS and CDR2 is YFSETQ. This CDR3 comprises 14 residues.

The genes are TRBV9 and TRBJ2-7, with a tentative D call TRBD1 (6 bases). V dropped 4 bases and J dropped 3 bases, with 14 bases sitting between them. This CDR3 comprises 14 residues. Per the germline V gene, CDR1 is SGDLS and CDR2 is YYNGEE. CDR3 nucleotide sequence: TGTGCCAGCAGCTTGGGGACAATAGACTACGAGCAGTACTTC. Translating it yields CASSLGTIDYEQYF.

This clonotype turned up a few times. CDR3 coding DNA: TGTGCCAGCAGCCCGAGAGAACAAGGCCCCTACGAGCAGTACTTC. Translated, it gives CASSPREQGPYEQYF. The chain joins TRBV3-1 to TRBJ2-7; no definite D call. V was clipped by 4 bases and J by 2 bases, with 15 bases between them. This CDR3 has 15 amino acids. The germline CDR1 and CDR2 sequences are LGHDT and YNNKEL (reference sequence).

This clonotype appeared many times. The chain links TRBV7-2 to TRBJ2-2, with D uncertain. V was clipped by 1 base and J by 3 bases, with 9 bases between them. The length of the CDR3 is 15 residues. Germline V gene data show CDR1 as SGHTA and CDR2 as FQGNSA. CDR3 loop: CASSLGYRHTGELFF. CDR3 bases: TGTGCCAGCAGCTTAGGATACCGACACACCGGGGAGCTGTTTTTT.

This sequence joins TRBV3-1 and TRBJ2-4; D is perhaps TRBD1 (6 bases). Germline V gene sequence: CDR1 LGHDT, CDR2 YNNKEL (reference sequence). Trimming left V 4 bases short and J 5 bases short, with 9 bases between. The CDR3 is made up of 13 amino acids. The CDR3 DNA is TGTGCCAGCAGCCGGGCAGGGGAAAACATTCAGTACTTC. It translates to CASSRAGENIQYF.

The rearrangement joins TRBV21-1 to TRBJ2-2. TRBV21-1 is classified as a pseudogene. CDR3 length: 12 residues. CDR3 bases: TGTGCCAGCAGCAAACTAGCCGGGGAGCTGTTTTTT. This gives the protein CASSKLAGELFF.